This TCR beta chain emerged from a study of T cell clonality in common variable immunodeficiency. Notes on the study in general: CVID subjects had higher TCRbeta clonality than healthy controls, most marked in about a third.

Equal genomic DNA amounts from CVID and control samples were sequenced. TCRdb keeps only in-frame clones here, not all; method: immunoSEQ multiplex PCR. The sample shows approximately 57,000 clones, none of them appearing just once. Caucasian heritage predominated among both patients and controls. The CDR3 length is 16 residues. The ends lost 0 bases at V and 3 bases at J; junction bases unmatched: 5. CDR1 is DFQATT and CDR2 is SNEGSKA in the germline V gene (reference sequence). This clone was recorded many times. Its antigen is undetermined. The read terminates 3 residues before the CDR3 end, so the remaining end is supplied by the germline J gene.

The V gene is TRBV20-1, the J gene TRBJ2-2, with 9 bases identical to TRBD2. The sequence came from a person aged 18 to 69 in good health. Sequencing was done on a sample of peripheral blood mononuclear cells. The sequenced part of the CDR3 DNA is TGCAGTGCTAGAGATGTGGCTAGCGGGGACACCGGGGAG. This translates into CSARDVASGDTGE. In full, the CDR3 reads CSARDVASGDTGELFF.